This T cell receptor beta chain was sequenced for a study of blood T cell repertoires in COVID-19. On the study more broadly: From the United States, Italy and Spain came samples of acute and convalescent COVID-19. From T cells, B-cell-depleted T cells, or PBMCs came the material, which was cDNA or gDNA.

Original analysis: Researchers report that nucleated cell counts were estimated from reference gene primer amplification. Clones were read by immunoSEQ multiplex PCR, and TCRdb kept only the in-frame ones, dropping some. V and J calls and clone size are as listed in that table; D and trimming were resolved from the DNA. Of some 200,000 clones listed, approximately 86% are singletons. The CDR3 spans 15 residues. V lost 4 bases and J lost 1; bases outside the gene matches: 8. In germline, CDR1 is SGHRS, CDR2 YFSETQ. Sequencing was performed on peripheral blood. V is TRBV5-1 and J is TRBJ2-7; 7 bases map to TRBD1. This clonotype was obtained from an elderly woman in a cohort sampled during active or convalescent COVID-19. Here the CDR3 reads CASSPGTARSYEQYV. DNA of the CDR3: TGCGCCAGCAGCCCAGGGACAGCCAGATCCTACGAGCAGTACGTC.